The 24 T cell receptor beta chains below were found in one sample sequenced in a study of molecular identifiers for immune sequencing clone quantification (dated by TCRdb to about 2018). The library was made by PCR. For sequencing, an Illumina HiSeq 4000 was employed. TCRdb redid the processing of the public reads, applying fastp at Q25 and MiXCR, and retained in-frame beta chains. Records with the same CDR3 protein are collapsed into one entry carrying the most frequent genes and DNA. For this sample there are about 640,000 distinct CDR3 sequences; 15% to 20% appear just once. About 0.9% of the sample belongs to the ten largest clones. Specimen: naive CD8+ T cells from blood, with Jurkat cell RNA spiked in. The meaning of the sample's cell subset or site label: FACS-sorted CD8+CD4-CCR7+CD45RA+ naive T cells. These receptors originate from a human donor in good health. Some libraries in this study had Jurkat cell RNA spiked in.

At least ten counts were recorded for this clonotype. The rearrangement links TRBV7-9 to TRBJ2-2; TRBD2 matches 7 bases. Trimming took 10 bases from V and 5 from J; bases not matched to a gene: 7. Germline assignment: CDR1 SEHNR and CDR2 FQNEAQ (reference sequence). The CDR3 consists of 13 residues. CDR3 in DNA: TGTGCCAAAATGGGGACTATGACCGGGGAGCTGTTTTTT. As protein: CAKMGTMTGELFF.

The chain has TRBV19 and TRBJ1-1; the D is unclear. Trimming took off 9 bases at V and 2 bases at J, with 10 bases between the two ends. CDR3 size: 12 residues. Germline V gene lookup returns CDR1 LNHDA and CDR2 SQIVND (reference sequence). CDR3: CASDEGNTEAFF. Written as DNA, the CDR3 is TGTGCCAGCGACGAGGGAAACACTGAAGCTTTCTTT.

Ten or more counts support this clonotype. The V and J genes are TRBV12-3 or TRBV12-4 and TRBJ2-7, with D maybe TRBD1 (7 bases). V was pared by 3 bases and J by 4 bases, with 16 bases between. The CDR3 totals 15 residues. As DNA, the CDR3 is TGTGCCAGCAGTTTTAGGGCAGGGGGGCGGTACGAGCAGTACTTC. It specifies CASSFRAGGRYEQYF.

This clonotype has at least ten counts. This chain joins TRBV20-1 and TRBJ2-1; 13 positions agree with TRBD2. The CDR3 covers 14 residues. V dropped 6 bases and J dropped 9; count of bases not matched to a gene: 8. Per the germline V gene, CDR1 is DFQATT and CDR2 is SNEGSKA (reference sequence). The CDR3 here is CSAELAGGPFEQFF. In DNA form, the CDR3 reads TGCAGTGCCGAACTAGCGGGGGGGCCTTTTGAGCAGTTCTTC.

This clonotype was detected ten times or more. J is TRBJ2-2 and V is TRBV9; D uncertain. Per the germline V gene, CDR1 is SGDLS and CDR2 is YYNGEE. V lost 3 bases and J lost 5, with 5 bases in between. This CDR3 spans 12 amino acids. The CDR3 protein is CASSEKTGELFF. The CDR3 DNA reads TGTGCCAGCAGCGAGAAGACCGGGGAGCTGTTTTTT.

This clonotype was detected many times. The chain carries TRBV20-1 and TRBJ2-7; TRBD2 is a possible D gene (6 bases). Germline V gene data show CDR1 as DFQATT and CDR2 as SNEGSKA (reference sequence). V lost 1 base, J lost 2 bases, and 9 bases lay in between. This CDR3 has 13 amino acids. The CDR3 region is CSARGDSPYEQYF. The CDR3 DNA reads TGCAGTGCTAGAGGGGACTCCCCCTACGAGCAGTACTTC.

The V gene is TRBV6-1, the J gene TRBJ2-7; 8 bases agree with TRBD1. The CDR3 covers 15 residues. Germline V gene data show CDR1 as MNHNS and CDR2 as SASEGT. The V gene end was trimmed by 5 bases and the J gene end by 3 bases; junction bases not matched to a gene: 9. The CDR3 DNA follows: TGTGCCAGCAGTACCGGACAGGGAATGGTCTACGAGCAGTACTTC. This encodes CASSTGQGMVYEQYF.

Turning to this clonotype: Possible read error: a much larger clone is one base away. The chain has TRBV7-9 and TRBJ1-1; TRBD1 aligns across 10 bases. The CDR3 extends over 15 amino acids. Germline CDR1 and CDR2: SEHNR and FQNEAQ (reference sequence). The CDR3 here is CASSPDRGLISEASF. The DNA for the CDR3 is TGTGCCAGCAGCCCAGACAGGGGGCTTATATCTGAAGCTTCCTTT.

The rearrangement joins TRBV6-5 to TRBJ2-3; 8 bases match TRBD1. V lost 6 bases to trimming and J lost 5 bases; unmatched junction nucleotides: 7. Germline V lookup: CDR1 MNHEY, CDR2 SVGAGI. This CDR3 is built from 14 residues. This CDR3 is CASSPTGVGDTQYF. The CDR3 region has the DNA TGTGCCAGCAGCCCGACAGGGGTGGGAGATACGCAGTATTTT.

This clonotype was picked up many times. This chain connects TRBV12-3 or TRBV12-4 to TRBJ1-2; no clear D. Trimming removed 4 bases from V and 13 bases from J, with 7 bases in between. There are 9 residues in the CDR3. In nucleotides, the CDR3 is TGTGCCAGCAGTTCCCCATTCACCTTC. The encoded protein is CASSSPFTF.

This clonotype was counted ten times or more. The V call is TRBV15, the J call TRBJ1-5; D is possibly TRBD1 (6 bases). Germline V gene lookup returns CDR1 LNHNV and CDR2 YYDKDF (reference sequence). The CDR3 has 12 residues. The ends were cut back, 10 bases at V and 6 bases at J, with 13 bases in the middle. DNA of the CDR3: TGTGCCAGCGCAAAAGGGGGTCAGCCCCAGCATTTT. The encoded protein is CASAKGGQPQHF.

This sequence joins TRBV7-3 and TRBJ2-7; 10 positions agree with TRBD2. This CDR3 contains 15 residues. V gave up 0 bases and J gave up 4 bases; unmatched junction bases: 3. Germline CDR1 and CDR2: SGHTA and FQGTGA. The CDR3 DNA follows: TGTGCCAGCAGCTTAACGGCTAGCGGGAGATACGAGCAGTACTTC. Translated, it gives CASSLTASGRYEQYF.

The rearrangement uses TRBV7-3 and TRBJ2-5, with D possibly being TRBD2 (7 bases). V dropped 5 bases and J dropped 2 bases, with 21 bases sitting between them. In germline, CDR1 is SGHTA, CDR2 FQGTGA. The length of the CDR3 is 17 residues. The CDR3 nucleotides are TGTGCCAGCAGCCCTGGGGGGGGCGTCAGGATTCAAGAGACCCAGTACTTC. This encodes CASSPGGGVRIQETQYF.

The table lists this clonotype with a few counts. The chain is built from TRBV5-1 and TRBJ2-7, with 9 bases fitting TRBD2. The CDR3 has 14 residues. CDR1 and CDR2 (germline): SGHRS, YFSETQ. The V gene end was trimmed by 1 base and the J gene end by 5 bases; junction bases not matched to a gene: 4. The CDR3 DNA follows: TGCGCCAGCAGCTTGTATAGCGGGGGCGACGAGCAGTACTTC. Encoded protein: CASSLYSGGDEQYF.

The table lists this clonotype with a count of one. A read error is possible here, since a much larger clone lies one base away. The genes are TRBV27 and TRBJ1-5; D ambiguous. CDR3 length: 14 amino acids. The germline V gene has CDR1 MNHEY and CDR2 SMNVEV (reference sequence). Between the trimmed V and J ends, which lost 4 bases and 5 bases, there was a span of 12 bases. The CDR3 reads CASSSEGPHQPQHF. The CDR3 nucleotides are TGTGCCAGCAGTTCTGAGGGTCCGCATCAGCCCCAGCATTTT.

This clonotype was recorded many times. This chain joins TRBV27 and TRBJ2-7, with D possibly being TRBD1 (5 bases). The germline V gene encodes CDR1 MNHEY and CDR2 SMNVEV (reference sequence). V lost 0 bases and J lost 6, with 9 bases in between. The CDR3 contains 13 residues. CDR3 sequence reads: CASSLSSRAEQYF. CDR3 DNA: TGTGCCAGCAGTTTATCGAGCAGGGCCGAGCAGTACTTC.

This clonotype was counted ten times or more. The rearrangement links TRBV2 to TRBJ1-5, with D perhaps matching TRBD1 (6 bases). Trimming cost V 6 bases and J 6 bases, with 15 bases left between them. The CDR3 extends over 14 amino acids. Germline V lookup: CDR1 SNHLY, CDR2 FYNNEI. The CDR3 DNA reads TGTGCCAGCAGCGGGGGAAGGGGGGTTCAGCCCCAGCATTTT. Translation: CASSGGRGVQPQHF.

The table lists this clonotype with many counts. The V call is TRBV7-8, the J call TRBJ1-6, with a possible D match to TRBD1 (6 bases). The V and J ends lost 5 bases and 0 bases respectively, with 11 bases between them. CDR3 length equals 16 residues. The germline CDR1 and CDR2 sequences are SGHVS and FQNEAQ. In DNA form, the CDR3 reads TGTGCCAGCAGCCCTCGGACAGTCTCCTATAATTCACCCCTCCACTTT. Its translation: CASSPRTVSYNSPLHF.

A word on this clonotype: The junction does not match germline at one end; this may be a read error. The CDR3 DNA follows: TGTGCCAGCGGTTTCCCCCACCTCAATTCCTACAATGAGCAGTTCTTC. It translates to CASGFPHLNSYNEQFF. This chain uses TRBV28 with TRBJ2-1; D remains unclear. The CDR3 consists of 16 residues. CDR1 is MDHEN and CDR2 is SYDVKM in the germline V gene.

This clonotype was seen repeatedly, ten times or more. This chain links TRBV19 with TRBJ2-7; 10 bases agree with TRBD1. V shed 5 bases, J shed 4 bases, and the junction held 5 bases outside the gene matches. This CDR3 has 14 amino acids. Germline CDR1 and CDR2: LNHDA and SQIVND (reference sequence). The CDR3 loop reads CASSYRDRGYEQYF. CDR3 nucleotides: TGTGCCAGTAGTTACCGGGACAGGGGTTACGAGCAGTACTTC.

This clonotype was picked up a small number of times. An end of the junction does not agree with germline; a read error may underlie this. This rearrangement joins TRBV20-1 to TRBJ2-7; 9 bases line up with TRBD1. Germline CDR1 reads DFQATT; CDR2 reads SNEGSKA (reference sequence). This CDR3 comprises 15 residues. The CDR3 nucleotides are TGCTGTGCTAGGGATGCGGGACAGGGTACCTACGAGCAGTACTTC. This translates into CCARDAGQGTYEQYF.

This clonotype has ten or more counts. The chain uses TRBV27 and TRBJ2-7; 9 bases agree with TRBD2. CDR3 length equals 14 residues. Trimming removed 7 bases from V and 0 bases from J; junction bases left unmatched: 4. Germline V gives CDR1 MNHEY, CDR2 SMNVEV (reference sequence). DNA of the CDR3: TGTGCCAGCAAGGGCGGGAGGGCCTCCTACGAGCAGTACTTC. Its protein is CASKGGRASYEQYF.

This clonotype has ten or more counts. The chain joins TRBV7-9 to TRBJ2-1; 10 bases align to TRBD2. CDR3 length equals 15 residues. V lost 2 bases and J lost 5; bases outside the gene matches: 3. Per germline, CDR1 SEHNR and CDR2 FQNEAQ (reference sequence). This CDR3 is CASSLSSGGNNEQFF. Here the CDR3 DNA reads TGTGCCAGCAGCTTATCTAGCGGGGGAAACAATGAGCAGTTCTTC.

This chain joins TRBV5-6 and TRBJ2-1, with 10 bases that match TRBD1. Germline V gene lookup returns CDR1 SGHDT and CDR2 YYEEEE. The CDR3 extends over 14 amino acids. The V and J ends lost 3 bases and 8 bases, in that order; junction bases with no gene match: 5. CDR3 protein: CASSWDRGIDEQFF. CDR3 DNA sequence: TGTGCCAGCAGCTGGGACAGGGGAATCGATGAGCAGTTCTTC.